The 9 T cell receptor beta chains reported below all come from one sample, sequenced in a study of blood T cell repertoires in COVID-19 (dated by TCRdb to between 2020 and 2021). Libraries were prepared through the immunoSEQ multiplex PCR assay. Sourced from immuneACCESS, this table was stored by TCRdb with only in-frame sequences that have V and J called. A share of the clones is absent; for the studies checked, an unresolved V gene accounts for under half, and the remainder has no known explanation. For this sample there are around 300,000 clones; around nine tenths appear just once. The ten largest make up less than 9.5% of the sample. Sequencing was done on a sample of PBMCs or T cells enriched from blood (not recorded which). These receptors originate from a woman under 40 who had recovered from COVID-19.

The chain has TRBV11-1 and TRBJ2-2; no definite D call. The CDR3 totals 15 residues. The V and J ends lost 3 bases and 4 bases respectively, with 12 bases between them. Per germline, CDR1 SGHAT and CDR2 FQDESV (reference sequence). In DNA, the CDR3 is TGTGCCAGCAGCTTCGCCCGAGCGATCACCGGGGAGCTGTTTTTT. Its translation: CASSFARAITGELFF.

A few counts support this clone. The chain has TRBV6-1 and TRBJ2-5; D gene unclear. CDR1 is MNHNS, CDR2 SASEGT, per germline. V was pared by 0 bases and J by 5 bases, with 13 bases between. The CDR3 has 15 amino acids. The CDR3 reads CASSEAKQPGETQYF. In DNA form, the CDR3 reads TGTGCCAGCAGTGAAGCTAAGCAGCCCGGGGAGACCCAGTACTTC.

The V gene is TRBV14, the J gene TRBJ2-7; D might be TRBD1 (6 bases). Trimming stripped 4 bases from V and 6 bases from J, with 16 bases between. Germline V gene sequence: CDR1 SGHDN, CDR2 FVKESK. The CDR3 consists of 14 residues. The CDR3 loop is CASSRPGGWGEQYF. The CDR3 DNA sequence: TGTGCCAGCAGCCGTCCTGGGGGCTGGGGCGAGCAGTACTTC.

This chain connects TRBV11-3 to TRBJ2-1; 11 nucleotides agree with TRBD2. Per the germline V gene, CDR1 is SGHNT and CDR2 is YENEEA. The CDR3 has 18 amino acids. V was pared by 5 bases and J by 0 bases, with 9 bases of the junction left unmatched. CDR3 loop: CASSPGTSGPSSYNEQFF. In DNA form, the CDR3 reads TGTGCCAGCAGCCCTGGGACTAGCGGCCCTAGCTCCTACAATGAGCAGTTCTTC.

V is TRBV5-6 and J is TRBJ2-1, with D possibly TRBD2 on 5 matching bases. Germline CDR1 SGHDT, CDR2 YYEEEE. The V end lost 2 bases, the J end lost 6 bases, and 15 bases lay between the germline ends. This CDR3 spans 15 amino acids. The CDR3 bases are TGTGCCAGCAGCTTCGGGGTAGGGCTGGGCAATGAGCAGTTCTTC. It is translated as CASSFGVGLGNEQFF. The whole variable domain, filled in from reference TRBV5-6 and TRBJ2-1, reads DAGVTQSPTHLIKTRGQQVTLRCSPKSGHDTVSWYQQALGQGPQFIFQYYEEEERQRGNFPDRFSGHQFPNYSSELNVNALLLGDSALYLCASSFGVGLGNEQFFGPGTRLTVL.

The chain links TRBV9 to TRBJ2-2; TRBD2 agrees at 8 bases. CDR1 is SGDLS and CDR2 is YYNGEE in the germline V gene. Germline trimming cut 3 bases from V and 2 bases from J; bases unmatched to any gene: 15. The CDR3 length is 19 residues. CDR3 loop: CASSARMGGRTINTGELFF. CDR3 bases: TGTGCCAGCAGCGCCCGAATGGGCGGGAGGACAATTAACACCGGGGAGCTGTTTTTT.

The chain recombines TRBV4-2 with TRBJ1-3; D gene ambiguous. V lost 2 bases to trimming and J lost 1 base, with 24 bases between them. The CDR3 is 20 residues long. Germline V CDR1 and CDR2: LGHNA, YNFKEQ. CDR3 DNA: TGTGCCAGCAGCCAACACACAGATATTACTCCCGGCCATTCTGGAAACACCATATATTTT. Translated: CASSQHTDITPGHSGNTIYF.

The rearrangement links TRBV5-1 to TRBJ2-7; 7 bases line up with TRBD2. With V trimmed by 0 bases and J by 5 bases, 8 bases remained unmatched. The CDR3 covers 15 residues. Per germline, CDR1 SGHRS and CDR2 YFSETQ. The DNA of the CDR3 is TGCGCCAGCAGCTTGGTACGCGGGAGATTCGACGAGCAGTACTTC. Translated, it gives CASSLVRGRFDEQYF.

The genes are TRBV10-3 and TRBJ1-5; D possibly corresponds to TRBD1 (6 bases). Germline V gives CDR1 ENHRY, CDR2 SYGVKD. This CDR3 is built from 16 residues. Trimming took off 2 bases at V and 2 bases at J, with 13 bases between the two ends. The DNA of the CDR3 is TGTGCCATCAGTGAGGGGGACAACTTAGGCAATCAGCCCCAGCATTTT. It specifies CAISEGDNLGNQPQHF.